The next 10 T cell receptor beta chains were all read from a single sample in a study of OX40 agonist ivuxolimab in advanced cancers. This table comes from immunoSEQ multiplex PCR, and its TCRdb copy is limited to in-frame clones, with some not included. The table has tens of thousands of clones, 86% seen once. Sample: CD4+ or CD8+ T cells sorted from blood, taken in a trial of the OX40 agonist ivuxolimab. These receptors all stem from an adult with an advanced solid tumor such as melanoma, head and neck, liver or kidney cancer.

The CDR3 region is CASSFGDRTGKFTGNTIYF. Here the CDR3 DNA reads TGTGCCAGCAGCTTTGGGGACCGAACAGGGAAATTTACTGGAAACACCATATATTTT. The rearrangement joins TRBV13 to TRBJ1-3; D may be TRBD1 (6 bases). Deletions cut 3 bases from V and 2 bases from J, with 23 bases between. CDR3 length: 19 amino acids. Germline-derived CDR1 and CDR2 are PRHDT and FYEKMQ (reference sequence).

V and J are TRBV5-1 and TRBJ2-3; the D is unclear. The CDR3 length is 14 residues. V dropped 5 bases and J dropped 0 bases, with 10 bases sitting between them. The germline gives CDR1 SGHRS, CDR2 YFSETQ. The CDR3 protein is CASRLSESTDTQYF. For the CDR3, the DNA is TGCGCCAGCAGACTATCGGAGAGCACAGATACGCAGTATTTT. Complete variable domain (other parts from reference TRBV5-1 and TRBJ2-3): KAGVTQTPRYLIKTRGQQVTLSCSPISGHRSVSWYQQTPGQGLQFLFEYFSETQRNKGNFPGRFSGRQFSNSRSEMNVSTLELGDSALYLCASRLSESTDTQYFGPGTRLTVL.

CDR3 amino acids: CASSPNSGSSYNEQFF. CDR3 DNA: TGTGCCAGTAGTCCAAATAGCGGGAGCTCCTACAATGAGCAGTTCTTC. The V gene is TRBV19, the J gene TRBJ2-1; 9 nucleotides line up with TRBD2. The V gene's germline CDR1 is LNHDA and CDR2 SQIVND (reference sequence). The V segment lost 5 bases and the J segment 0 bases; nucleotides outside the gene matches: 5. The CDR3 is 16 amino acids.

The rearrangement links TRBV5-5 to TRBJ1-1; the D is unclear. Trimming cost V 2 bases and J 1 base, with 9 bases left between them. The CDR3 is made up of 14 amino acids. The V gene's germline CDR1 is SGHKS and CDR2 YYEKEE (reference sequence). Here the CDR3 reads CASSLNRPNTEAFF. CDR3 DNA: TGTGCCAGCAGCTTAAACAGACCGAACACTGAAGCTTTCTTT.

The chain employs TRBV7-6 and TRBJ2-2; D remains unclear. The V end lost 5 bases, the J end lost 6 bases, and 10 bases lay between the germline ends. CDR3 length: 13 residues. Germline-derived CDR1 and CDR2 are SGHVS and FNYEAQ. In DNA, the CDR3 is TGTGCCAGCAGCGTAGGGTGGGCCGGGGAGCTGTTTTTT. It codes for CASSVGWAGELFF.

The chain joins TRBV5-4 to TRBJ2-1; no definite D call. Germline assignment: CDR1 SGHNT and CDR2 YYREEE (reference sequence). The CDR3 runs to 14 residues. V was cut by 0 bases and J by 1 base, with 5 bases left in between. CDR3 region: CASSLVGSYNEQFF. In DNA, the CDR3 is TGTGCCAGCAGCTTGGTCGGTTCCTACAATGAGCAGTTCTTC.

The J gene is TRBJ2-5, the V gene TRBV11-3; D might be TRBD1 (5 bases). The last part of the DNA fits TRBJ2-7 better; the J call may be wrong. CDR3 length: 13 amino acids. CDR1 and CDR2 from the germline V gene are SGHNT and YENEEA. In nucleotides, the CDR3 is TGTGCCAGCAGCTCAGGGTTAGGGTACGAGCAGTACTTC. This codes for CASSSGLGYEQYF.

This clone is a singleton in its sample. This sequence joins TRBV6-5 and TRBJ2-7; TRBD1 agrees at 7 bases. The CDR3 is 13 amino acids. V gave up 5 bases and J gave up 6 bases; unmatched junction bases: 7. Looked up from germline, CDR1 is MNHEY and CDR2 is SVGAGI. In DNA form, the CDR3 reads TGTGCCAGCAGTGAGACAGGGAACCTCGAGCAGTACTTC. Its translation: CASSETGNLEQYF.

The rearrangement links TRBV10-2 to TRBJ2-3, with a tentative D call TRBD2 (5 bases). Deletions cut 10 bases from V and 3 bases from J, with 14 bases between. This CDR3 is built from 13 residues. CDR1 and CDR2 from the germline V gene are WSHSY and SAAADI. DNA of the CDR3: TGCGCCACCCAGCCCCGGAGGACAGATACGCAGTATTTT. The encoded protein is CATQPRRTDTQYF.

This chain joins TRBV6-5 and TRBJ2-7; D not resolved. Germline V gives CDR1 MNHEY, CDR2 SVGAGI. CDR3 length: 15 residues. V lost 5 bases to trimming and J lost 1 base, with 15 bases between them. Here the CDR3 DNA reads TGTGCCAGCAGTCGACTTTTGGGCTTTTCCTACGAGCAGTACTTC. Residues: CASSRLLGFSYEQYF.